These 26 T cell receptor beta chains share one sample of origin, sequenced in a study of OX40 agonist ivuxolimab in advanced cancers. Library construction relied on the immunoSEQ multiplex PCR assay. Imported from immuneACCESS, the table was reduced by TCRdb to in-frame sequences with V and J called. These copies leave out some clones; in studies compared against another copy, an unresolved V gene accounts for under half, and the cause of the remainder is not known. Recorded for this sample are 20,000 to 30,000 clones; roughly 79% of them occurred a single time. 10% to 15% of the sample goes to the ten largest clones. This specimen consisted of CD4+ or CD8+ T cells sorted from blood, obtained in a trial of the OX40 agonist ivuxolimab. The receptors were sampled from an adult with an advanced solid tumor such as melanoma, head and neck, liver or kidney cancer.

CDR3 region: CASSEVNKQYF. The CDR3 DNA reads TGCGCCAGCAGCGAGGTGAATAAGCAGTACTTC. The genes are TRBV10-2 and TRBJ2-7; unclear D gene. V was trimmed by 6 bases and J by 8 bases, leaving 11 bases between them. The CDR3 loop spans 11 amino acids. Looked up from germline, CDR1 is WSHSY and CDR2 is SAAADI.

Remarks on this clone: Being one base from a much bigger clone, this may be a read error. Other nucleotide sequences in the sample specify the same CDR3. The chain uses TRBV19 and TRBJ1-3; D may be TRBD1 (5 bases). The CDR3 has 17 amino acids. Germline CDR1 is LNHDA and CDR2 is SQIVND (reference sequence). The CDR3 bases are TGTGCCAGTGCTTTAGGCCCGACAGCCGGTACTGGAAACACCATATACTTT. The encoded protein is CASALGPTAGTGNTIYF. The whole variable domain, filled in from reference TRBV19 and TRBJ1-3, reads DGGITQSPKYLFRKEGQNVTLSCEQNLNHDAMYWYRQDPGQGLRLIYYSQIVNDFQKGDIAEGYSVSREKKESFPLTVTSAQKNPTAFYLCASALGPTAGTGNTIYFGEGSWLTVV.

The chain links TRBV27 to TRBJ2-5, with D possibly matching TRBD2 (6 bases). The DNA end favors TRBJ2-7, so the J call may be wrong. The CDR3 totals 14 residues. Germline CDR1 reads MNHEY; CDR2 reads SMNVEV (reference sequence). CDR3 loop: CASKEQRGGYEQYF. The CDR3 region has the DNA TGTGCCAGCAAGGAGCAGAGGGGAGGCTACGAGCAGTACTTC.

The gene calls are TRBV7-2 and TRBJ2-6; D not resolved. CDR3 length equals 15 residues. Germline assignment: CDR1 SGHTA and CDR2 FQGNSA. V was trimmed by 1 base and J by 4 bases, leaving 8 bases between them. In DNA, the CDR3 is TGTGCCAGCAGCTTAGGGGAAACCGGGGCCAACGTCCTGACTTTC. As protein: CASSLGETGANVLTF.

CDR3 loop: CASSDRSAGLGAFF. CDR3 nucleotide sequence: TGTGCCAGCAGCGATAGGTCCGCTGGGCTCGGGGCTTTCTTT. The chain carries TRBV7-9 and TRBJ1-1; no reliable D call. Germline V CDR1 and CDR2: SEHNR, FQNEAQ (reference sequence). The V end was cut by 5 bases, the J end by 11 bases, with 21 bases between. CDR3 length: 14 amino acids.

This clone was found once. The CDR3 region has the DNA TGTGCCAGCAGTTACTCCCTAGCTCATAATGAGCAGTTCTTC. Its translation: CASSYSLAHNEQFF. V and J are TRBV6-5 and TRBJ2-1, with D possibly TRBD2 on 5 matching bases. Germline-derived CDR1 and CDR2 are MNHEY and SVGAGI. This CDR3 comprises 14 residues. The ends were cut back, 0 bases at V and 7 bases at J, with 10 bases in the middle.

J is TRBJ1-1 and V is TRBV25-1; D not certain. CDR3 size: 13 residues. With 10 bases removed from V and 4 bases from J, the gap between germline ends came to 16 bases. CDR1 MGHDK and CDR2 SYGVNS come from the germline V gene. The CDR3 DNA follows: TGTGCCACGGTAAGGACGGAGACCACTGAAGCTTTCTTT. It yields the protein CATVRTETTEAFF.

Remarks on this clone: Different DNA sequences within this sample yield the same CDR3. The V call is TRBV5-1, the J call TRBJ1-1; D remains ambiguous. CDR3 length: 13 residues. The germline V and J ends were trimmed by 5 bases and 0 bases, with 8 bases remaining between them. Germline-derived CDR1 and CDR2 are SGHRS and YFSETQ. The CDR3 spells CASSSAMNTEAFF. DNA of the CDR3: TGCGCCAGCAGTTCGGCGATGAACACTGAAGCTTTCTTT.

The V call is TRBV9, the J call TRBJ2-7; a weak D match, TRBD2 (7 bases). Trimming pared 3 bases from V and 5 bases from J, leaving 18 bases between. The germline CDR1 and CDR2 sequences are SGDLS and YYNGEE. This CDR3 contains 15 residues. For the CDR3, the DNA is TGTGCCAGCAGCGAGACCTTGGGGGGGGCGGACGAGCAGTACTTC. This sequence encodes CASSETLGGADEQYF. The whole variable domain, remainder taken from reference TRBV9 and TRBJ2-7, is DSGVTQTPKHLITATGQRVTLRCSPRSGDLSVYWYQQSLDQGLQFLIQYYNGEERAKGNILERFSAQQFPDLHSELNLSSLELGDSALYFCASSETLGGADEQYFGPGTRLTVT.

The chain has TRBV9 and TRBJ2-1; possibly TRBD2 for D (7 bases). CDR1 and CDR2 from the germline V gene are SGDLS and YYNGEE. The germline V and J ends were trimmed by 4 bases and 13 bases, with 15 bases remaining between them. There are 12 residues in the CDR3. Written as DNA, the CDR3 is TGTGCCAGCAGCCCGGGGGGCCGTGATCAGTTCTTC. Translating it yields CASSPGGRDQFF.

The chain joins TRBV25-1 to TRBJ2-7; D unresolved. Trimming pared 3 bases from V and 4 bases from J, leaving 10 bases between. CDR1 and CDR2 (germline): MGHDK, SYGVNS. The CDR3 covers 13 residues. In DNA form, the CDR3 reads TGTGCCAGCAGTGATGCGCAACCATACGAGCAGTACTTC. This gives the protein CASSDAQPYEQYF.

The chain has TRBV28 and TRBJ1-2; the match to TRBD1 covers 8 bases. The CDR3 has 12 residues. Germline trimming cut 6 bases from V and 6 bases from J; bases unmatched to any gene: 3. Germline loops: CDR1 MDHEN, CDR2 SYDVKM. The CDR3 region is CASRYRGDGYTF. CDR3 DNA sequence: TGTGCCAGCAGATACAGGGGGGATGGCTACACCTTC.

This clone was detected a few times. The rearrangement links TRBV6-5 to TRBJ2-5; a weak D match, TRBD1 (7 bases). Trimming took 0 bases from V and 5 from J, leaving 10 bases between them. Germline values: CDR1 MNHEY, CDR2 SVGAGI. The CDR3 loop spans 14 amino acids. CDR3 coding DNA: TGTGCCAGCAGTTACTCGTCAGGGGGGGAGACCCAGTACTTC. Translating it yields CASSYSSGGETQYF.

The V and J genes are TRBV11-3 and TRBJ1-1; D remains ambiguous. The CDR3 consists of 13 residues. From germline, CDR1 is SGHNT and CDR2 YENEEA. With 3 bases removed from V and 2 bases from J, the gap between germline ends came to 7 bases. The DNA for the CDR3 is TGTGCCAGCAGCTTTCAGGATAACACTGAAGCTTTCTTT. This codes for CASSFQDNTEAFF.

In nucleotides, the CDR3 is TGTGCCAGCAGTGCCCTAGCGGGACAAATCAATGAGCAGTTCTTC. This codes for CASSALAGQINEQFF. The J gene is TRBJ2-1, the V gene TRBV2, with 9 bases that match TRBD2. The CDR3 is 15 residues long. Per germline, CDR1 SNHLY and CDR2 FYNNEI. The trim removed 4 bases at V and 6 bases at J, leaving 7 bases unmatched.

This clone came up a few times. The chain links TRBV23-1 to TRBJ2-3, with 7 positions matching TRBD1. TRBV23-1 has ORF status, its function being uncertain. The CDR3 is made up of 15 amino acids. Unmatched junction bases numbered 3, after V lost 2 bases and J lost 1 base. CDR3 protein: CASSQPGQGTDTQYF. CDR3 in DNA: TGCGCCAGCAGTCAACCCGGACAGGGCACAGATACGCAGTATTTT.

In this sample, this clone turned up once. The V and J genes are TRBV6-6 and TRBJ1-5; D call uncertain. This CDR3 comprises 15 residues. Germline assignment: CDR1 MNHNY and CDR2 SVGAGI (reference sequence). Between the trimmed V and J ends, which lost 6 bases and 2 bases, there was a span of 14 bases. This CDR3 reads CASRLQALGNQPQHF. Written as DNA, the CDR3 is TGTGCCAGCAGGCTTCAGGCGCTGGGCAATCAGCCCCAGCATTTT.

This chain connects TRBV11-2 to TRBJ2-7, with TRBD2 as a possible D gene (6 bases). In germline, CDR1 is SGHAT, CDR2 FQNNGV. The CDR3 is made up of 15 amino acids. V lost 3 bases and J 1 base, leaving 13 bases between the germline ends. The CDR3 is CASSLTRAASYEQYF. The CDR3, as DNA: TGTGCCAGCAGCTTGACTAGGGCGGCATCCTACGAGCAGTACTTC.

The chain couples TRBV7-2 to TRBJ2-5, with 7 bases identical to TRBD1. The CDR3 runs 13 residues. V was pared by 5 bases and J by 4 bases, with 4 bases of the junction left unmatched. Germline V gene sequence: CDR1 SGHTA, CDR2 FQGNSA. DNA of the CDR3: TGTGCCAGCAGCCACAGGGGTAGAGAGACCCAGTACTTC. Translation: CASSHRGRETQYF.

V is TRBV5-6 and J is TRBJ2-6; possibly TRBD1 for D (5 bases). CDR3 size: 18 residues. Germline values: CDR1 SGHDT, CDR2 YYEEEE. Trimming took 2 bases from V and 1 from J, leaving 16 bases between them. The CDR3 coding sequence is TGTGCCAGCAGCTTCGCGGACACCCGCCTATCTGGGGCCAACGTCCTGACTTTC. It encodes CASSFADTRLSGANVLTF.

This clone was picked up one time. V gene TRBV2 combines with J gene TRBJ1-4, with D perhaps TRBD1 (5 bases). Looked up from germline, CDR1 is SNHLY and CDR2 is FYNNEI. CDR3 length: 15 residues. V shed 6 bases and J shed 5 bases, with 16 bases lying between them. The CDR3 nucleotides are TGTGCCAGCAGCGGCACCGACAGCTTCAATGAAAAACTGTTTTTT. Translated, it gives CASSGTDSFNEKLFF.

The CDR3 region is CASSLVLEYEQYF. CDR3 coding DNA: TGTGCCAGCAGCTTAGTATTGGAGTACGAGCAGTACTTC. The chain combines TRBV7-9 with TRBJ2-7, with no clear D. The CDR3 length is 13 residues. V lost 1 base and J lost 4, with 8 bases in between. Germline CDR1 reads SEHNR; CDR2 reads FQNEAQ (reference sequence).

The V and J genes are TRBV7-3 and TRBJ2-7; 7 nucleotides line up with TRBD1. J gave up 0 bases and V 5 bases, and 4 bases lay outside the gene matches. CDR1 is SGHTA, CDR2 FQGTGA, per germline. CDR3 length equals 14 residues. In nucleotides, the CDR3 is TGTGCCAGCAGCCCTGGGACAGACTCCTACGAGCAGTACTTC. This translates into CASSPGTDSYEQYF.

This clone has just a few counts. V and J are TRBV5-1 and TRBJ2-7; D possibly corresponds to TRBD1 (6 bases). The germline V gene encodes CDR1 SGHRS and CDR2 YFSETQ. V lost 2 bases and J 7 bases, leaving 13 bases between the germline ends. This CDR3 region has 13 residues. The CDR3 protein is CASSFLTGPEQYF. The CDR3 coding sequence is TGCGCCAGCAGCTTTTTGACAGGACCGGAGCAGTACTTC.

The rearrangement joins TRBV11-2 to TRBJ2-1; D may be TRBD2 (6 bases). V gave up 2 bases and J gave up 6 bases, with 14 bases separating them. Germline loops: CDR1 SGHAT, CDR2 FQNNGV. The CDR3 runs to 15 residues. The CDR3 coding sequence is TGTGCCAGCAGCTTATTAACCGGGACTGGCAATGAGCAGTTCTTC. Translation gives CASSLLTGTGNEQFF.

The J gene is TRBJ1-1, the V gene TRBV15, with D unresolved. The CDR3 loop spans 14 amino acids. Trimming shortened V by 4 bases and J by 4 bases, and 13 bases separated the two germline ends. Germline CDR1 reads LNHNV; CDR2 reads YYDKDF (reference sequence). CDR3 in amino acids: CATSTPYSGTEAFF. The CDR3, as DNA: TGTGCCACCAGCACCCCCTACTCCGGCACTGAAGCTTTCTTT.